The 14 T cell receptor beta chains presented below share a single source sample, sequenced in a study of blood T cell repertoires in COVID-19. The repertoire was sequenced with immunoSEQ multiplex PCR; TCRdb's copy has only in-frame clones and lacks some. Of 300,000 to 350,000 clones detected, approximately 90% appear once; the ten largest clones hold 1.5% to 2%. Sequenced sample: peripheral blood. The receptors here all came from a woman younger than 45 with COVID-19, enrolled during active disease.

The chain employs TRBV27 and TRBJ1-1, with D tentatively TRBD1 (6 bases). The length of the CDR3 is 14 residues. Trimming cost V 6 bases and J 10 bases, with 21 bases left between them. Per the germline V gene, CDR1 is MNHEY and CDR2 is SMNVEV (reference sequence). The CDR3 reads CASSRGLQGFTAFF. The CDR3 bases are TGTGCCAGCAGCCGAGGGTTACAGGGCTTTACAGCTTTCTTT.

The rearrangement uses TRBV3-1 (or the pseudogene TRBV3-2) and TRBJ2-1, with 14 positions matching TRBD2. The CDR3 length is 16 residues. CDR1 and CDR2 from the germline V gene are LGHDT and YNNKEL (reference sequence). Losses at the gene ends were 5 bases for V and 5 bases for J; bases not matched to a gene: 5. The DNA for the CDR3 is TGTGCCAGCAGCGAAGGACTAGCGGGGGGCAACAATGAGCAGTTCTTC. Translated, it gives CASSEGLAGGNNEQFF.

The chain is built from TRBV28 and TRBJ1-1; 7 nucleotides align to TRBD1. V shed 4 bases and J 1 base; nucleotides not matched to a gene: 3. CDR1 is MDHEN, CDR2 SYDVKM, per germline. This CDR3 is built from 14 residues. CDR3 sequence reads: CASSSYRGNTEAFF. The CDR3 coding sequence is TGTGCCAGCAGTTCTTACAGGGGGAACACTGAAGCTTTCTTT.

V usage is TRBV4-2 and J usage is TRBJ2-5, with 9 bases identical to TRBD2. The CDR3 sequence is 14 residues long. Trimming cost V 5 bases and J 1 base; bases outside gene matches: 2. The V gene's germline CDR1 is LGHNA and CDR2 YNFKEQ. The CDR3 DNA reads as TGTGCCAGCAGCTCGGGACTAGCCCAAGAGACCCAGTACTTC. Amino acid sequence: CASSSGLAQETQYF.

The CDR3 DNA follows: TGTGCCAGCATATCCGGGGGTGCTAATTCACCCCTCCACTTT. This sequence encodes CASISGGANSPLHF. V gene TRBV6-6 combines with J gene TRBJ1-6; possibly TRBD1 for D (5 bases). The germline V gene encodes CDR1 MNHNY and CDR2 SVGAGI (reference sequence). The V gene lost 7 bases and the J gene lost 6 bases, with 13 bases spanning the gap. CDR3 length equals 14 residues.

The rearrangement links TRBV28 to TRBJ1-3; unclear D gene. CDR3 length: 11 residues. Trimming took off 3 bases at V and 7 bases at J, with 4 bases between the two ends. Germline V gene lookup returns CDR1 MDHEN and CDR2 SYDVKM. The CDR3 DNA follows: TGTGCCAGCAGTTTTCGGAACACCATATATTTT. Residues: CASSFRNTIYF.

The chain has TRBV24-1 and TRBJ2-2; D not resolved. Germline CDR1 KGHDR, CDR2 SFDVKD. The V end was cut by 6 bases, the J end by 1 base, with 8 bases between. The CDR3 loop spans 14 amino acids. For the CDR3, the DNA is TGTGCCACCAGTCTGGGCCTGAACACCGGGGAGCTGTTTTTT. Translation: CATSLGLNTGELFF.

V is TRBV2 and J is TRBJ1-2; no reliable D call. V lost 4 bases, J lost 1 base, and 13 bases lay in between. This CDR3 is built from 15 residues. Germline values: CDR1 SNHLY, CDR2 FYNNEI. The CDR3 region is CASSAGRRNNYGYTF. The CDR3 DNA reads as TGTGCCAGCAGTGCCGGGAGGCGGAATAACTATGGCTACACCTTC.

The chain links TRBV21-1 to TRBJ1-1; the tabulated D call, TRBD1, remains unverified against the DNA. TRBV21-1 is tagged as a pseudogene. The CDR3 spans 18 residues. The DNA for the CDR3 is TGTGCCAGCAGCAATTTAGTATTTAAGGAACAGACGAACACTGAAGCTTTCTTT. This sequence encodes CASSNLVFKEQTNTEAFF.

The chain employs TRBV20-1 and TRBJ1-1; the D is unclear. The CDR3 extends over 12 amino acids. V lost 4 bases to trimming and J lost 1 base, with 7 bases between them. Germline assignment: CDR1 DFQATT and CDR2 SNEGSKA (reference sequence). CDR3 loop: CSAIDGNTEAFF. DNA for the CDR3: TGCAGTGCTATTGACGGGAACACTGAAGCTTTCTTT.

The gene calls are TRBV6-5 and TRBJ2-7, with 11 bases lining up with TRBD2. V was pared by 4 bases and J by 1 base, with 3 bases of the junction left unmatched. Germline assignment: CDR1 MNHEY and CDR2 SVGAGI. The CDR3 sequence is 15 residues long. The CDR3: CASSSGTSGSYEQYF. The DNA for the CDR3 is TGTGCCAGCAGTTCAGGGACTAGCGGATCCTACGAGCAGTACTTC.

The V and J genes are TRBV24-1 and TRBJ2-2; tentative D call: TRBD1 (6 bases). Trimming left V 3 bases short and J 7 bases short, with 14 bases between. The CDR3 sequence is 15 residues long. Germline V gives CDR1 KGHDR, CDR2 SFDVKD. The CDR3 spells CATSDSHRENGELFF. The CDR3 nucleotides are TGTGCCACCAGTGATAGCCACAGGGAAAACGGGGAGCTGTTTTTT.

The chain recombines TRBV3-1 (or the pseudogene TRBV3-2) with TRBJ1-4, with D uncertain. This CDR3 is built from 19 residues. Germline V gene sequence: CDR1 LGHDT, CDR2 YNNKEL (reference sequence). With 4 bases removed from V and 6 bases from J, the gap between germline ends came to 27 bases. The DNA of the CDR3 is TGTGCCAGCAGCCCTCACACGACACCATATAGAACAAGAGATGAAAAACTGTTTTTT. Translation: CASSPHTTPYRTRDEKLFF.

The CDR3 DNA is TGCGCCAGCAGAGACGGACTAGCTGCAGATACGCAGTATTTT. Its translation: CASRDGLAADTQYF. This chain connects TRBV10-2 to TRBJ2-3, with 8 bases fitting TRBD2. With 6 bases clipped from V and 4 bases from J, the junction kept 6 bases outside the gene matches. The V gene's germline CDR1 is WSHSY and CDR2 SAAADI. This CDR3 has 14 amino acids.